What follows are 14 T cell receptor beta chains derived from one specimen sequenced in a study of T-cell memory formation after mild COVID-19. Via MiXCR, TCRdb re-called the 5' RACE reads, giving one row per CDR3 protein. The table includes 250,000 to 300,000 distinct CDR3 sequences, roughly 15% detected once. The specimen was PBMCs or a T cell subset sorted from them (not recorded which). All receptors derive from a man in his late teens or twenties who had mild COVID-19 (a few samples of this study predate the infection). Cell type and time point are not known.

This clonotype was detected ten times or more. The chain couples TRBV10-3 to TRBJ2-3, with 11 positions matching TRBD2. The germline gives CDR1 ENHRY, CDR2 SYGVKD. This CDR3 contains 15 residues. V lost 7 bases, J lost 0 bases, and 3 bases stayed unmatched. The CDR3, as DNA: TGTGCCATCACGACTAGCGGGGAGAGCACAGATACGCAGTATTTT. Translation gives CAITTSGESTDTQYF.

This clonotype came up a few times. The chain uses TRBV2 and TRBJ2-1; TRBD1 aligns across 9 bases. Germline CDR1 and CDR2: SNHLY and FYNNEI. With 4 bases clipped from V and 5 bases from J, the junction kept 6 bases outside the gene matches. The CDR3 loop spans 15 amino acids. The CDR3 loop is CASSGGGTGNNEQFF. The CDR3 bases are TGTGCCAGCAGTGGAGGAGGGACAGGGAACAATGAGCAGTTCTTC.

This clonotype has only a few counts. V is TRBV20-1 and J is TRBJ1-4; D uncertain. The CDR3 extends over 14 amino acids. In germline, CDR1 is DFQATT, CDR2 SNEGSKA (reference sequence). The V and J ends lost 1 base and 4 bases respectively, with 10 bases between them. The CDR3 loop is CSARVDGYNEKLFF. The CDR3 DNA follows: TGCAGTGCTAGAGTGGACGGATATAATGAAAAACTGTTTTTT.

This clonotype was recorded a few times. V and J are TRBV6-5 and TRBJ2-7; a weak D match, TRBD1 (5 bases). V lost 5 bases, J lost 4 bases, and 15 bases lay in between. CDR3 length: 14 residues. Germline CDR1 is MNHEY and CDR2 is SVGAGI. The CDR3 protein is CASSPPGIRYEQYF. The CDR3 coding sequence is TGTGCCAGCAGTCCGCCAGGGATACGGTACGAGCAGTACTTC.

The chain is built from TRBV7-9 and TRBJ2-7; no clear D gene. The ends were cut back, 5 bases at V and 9 bases at J, with 17 bases in the middle. The germline CDR1 and CDR2 sequences are SEHNR and FQNEAQ (reference sequence). CDR3 size: 13 residues. CDR3 sequence (DNA): TGTGCCAGCAGCCCCGGACCCTTCCCGGGGCAGTACGTC. Translated, it gives CASSPGPFPGQYV.

This clonotype was picked up a small number of times. The genes are TRBV7-2 and TRBJ2-3; tentative D call: TRBD1 (5 bases). The CDR3 consists of 15 residues. V was shortened by 5 bases and J by 0 bases, with 12 bases between the two germline ends. CDR1 is SGHTA, CDR2 FQGNSA, per germline. CDR3 DNA: TGTGCCAGCAGCCGCGTAGGGGATAGCACAGATACGCAGTATTTT. This sequence encodes CASSRVGDSTDTQYF.

The rearrangement uses TRBV6-1 and TRBJ1-6, with D perhaps matching TRBD1 (5 bases). CDR1 and CDR2 from the germline V gene are MNHNS and SASEGT. V lost 3 bases to trimming and J lost 1 base, with 13 bases between them. The CDR3 is made up of 17 amino acids. The CDR3, as DNA: TGTGCCAGCAGTGACTATCAGGGATTATCCTATAATTCACCCCTCCACTTT. Its translation is CASSDYQGLSYNSPLHF.

V and J are TRBV5-1 and TRBJ2-6; D unresolved. V gave up 6 bases and J gave up 2 bases, with 9 bases separating them. The CDR3 has 14 residues. Germline CDR1 and CDR2: SGHRS and YFSETQ. The CDR3 spells CASTLQAGANVLTF. CDR3 coding DNA: TGCGCCAGCACCCTCCAGGCTGGGGCCAACGTCCTGACTTTC.

This clonotype appeared a few times. The gene calls are TRBV7-9 and TRBJ1-2, with 8 nucleotides matching TRBD1. The CDR3 loop spans 14 amino acids. V trimming: 11 bases; J trimming: 7 bases; junction bases outside the gene matches: 15. Germline CDR1 and CDR2: SEHNR and FQNEAQ (reference sequence). The chain's CDR3 is CAEDPDRDRSGYTF. In nucleotides, the CDR3 is TGTGCCGAGGACCCGGACAGGGACAGGAGTGGCTACACCTTC.

V and J are TRBV12-5 and TRBJ2-2; D unclear. This CDR3 region has 13 residues. The V end was cut by 6 bases, the J end by 6 bases, with 11 bases between. Germline V gives CDR1 LGHNT, CDR2 FRNRAP. CDR3 amino acids: CASGHYIPGELFF. The CDR3 DNA reads as TGTGCTAGTGGGCATTACATCCCCGGGGAGCTGTTTTTT.

The chain joins TRBV14 to TRBJ2-3, with a weak D call TRBD1 (7 bases). The CDR3 has 16 amino acids. From germline, CDR1 is SGHDN and CDR2 FVKESK. With 6 bases removed from V and 2 bases from J, the gap between germline ends came to 18 bases. The CDR3 coding sequence is TGTGCCAGCAGTCGCGGAGGGGGCAGGGTCACAGATACGCAGTATTTT. This translates into CASSRGGGRVTDTQYF.

This clonotype was recorded a few times. The gene calls are TRBV7-6 and TRBJ2-5; no reliable D call. Germline V lookup: CDR1 SGHVS, CDR2 FNYEAQ. V was trimmed by 4 bases and J by 4 bases, leaving 13 bases between them. The CDR3 spans 14 residues. CDR3 sequence reads: CASSWGFLGETQYF. The CDR3 DNA is TGTGCCAGCAGCTGGGGATTCCTAGGAGAGACCCAGTACTTC.

The rearrangement links TRBV4-1 to TRBJ1-5; no reliable D call. The V gene's germline CDR1 is MGHRA and CDR2 YSYEKL. Trimming removed 4 bases at V and 1 base at J, with 8 bases between. The CDR3 has 14 amino acids. The CDR3 DNA follows: TGCGCCAGCAGCCCCGGACGGAGCAATCAGCCCCAGCATTTT. Protein sequence: CASSPGRSNQPQHF.

The chain recombines TRBV20-1 with TRBJ2-3; 13 positions agree with TRBD2. Germline V CDR1 and CDR2: DFQATT, SNEGSKA (reference sequence). The CDR3 is 15 amino acids. Unmatched junction bases numbered 5, after V lost 6 bases and J lost 2 bases. Here the CDR3 reads CSAPTSGGITDTQYF. CDR3 coding DNA: TGCAGTGCGCCGACTAGCGGGGGGATCACAGATACGCAGTATTTT.